The 29 T cell receptor beta chains reported below all come from one sample, sequenced in a study of post-analysis software for immune sequencing data. The TCR beta cDNA libraries contained unique molecular identifiers. TCRdb called the PCR reads again in MiXCR, with one record for every CDR3 protein. The sample consists of some 890,000 distinct CDR3 sequences, approximately 50% of them appearing once. These receptors' antigens are unknown. Study outcomes and limitations: TRBV segments more frequent in patients than in controls numbered five and included TRBV5-6, TRBV5-1 and TRBV20-1.

Source material: blood. These receptors all stem from a girl aged 10 to 17 with multiple sclerosis.

This clonotype turned up a few times. The CDR3 region is CSVPHRSNYGYTF. The CDR3 region has the DNA TGCAGCGTTCCACACCGATCTAACTATGGCTACACCTTC. V and J are TRBV29-1 and TRBJ1-2; D not resolved. The V and J ends lost 5 bases and 0 bases respectively, with 10 bases between them. The CDR3 consists of 13 residues. CDR1 is SQVTM, CDR2 ANQGSEA, per germline.

This chain uses TRBV7-2 with TRBJ2-5, with D tentatively TRBD1 (5 bases). The CDR3 length is 15 residues. Trimming pared 1 base from V and 3 bases from J, leaving 12 bases between. Germline V gene data show CDR1 as SGHTA and CDR2 as FQGNSA. CDR3 sequence (DNA): TGTGCCAGCAGCTTAGAGTCCAGGGTAGAAGAGACCCAGTACTTC. It yields the protein CASSLESRVEETQYF.

The chain links TRBV20-1 to TRBJ2-1; D gene unclear. The V end lost 1 base, the J end lost 3 bases, and 10 bases lay between the germline ends. Germline CDR1 reads DFQATT; CDR2 reads SNEGSKA (reference sequence). The CDR3 consists of 14 residues. The CDR3 nucleotides are TGCAGTGCTAGAGGGAAACGAGGCTACAATGAGCAGTTCTTC. Its protein product is CSARGKRGYNEQFF.

The chain's CDR3 is CASSLSPATSSYNEQFF. DNA for the CDR3: TGTGCCAGCAGTTTATCCCCCGCTACCAGCTCCTACAATGAGCAGTTCTTC. The chain combines TRBV27 with TRBJ2-1; no clear D. The CDR3 sequence is 17 residues long. Per germline, CDR1 MNHEY and CDR2 SMNVEV (reference sequence). V lost 0 bases, J lost 0 bases, and 12 bases lay in between.

The chain has TRBV5-1 and TRBJ2-1; the match to TRBD1 covers 11 bases. The CDR3 is 16 residues long. Germline loops: CDR1 SGHRS, CDR2 YFSETQ. The V gene end was trimmed by 0 bases and the J gene end by 5 bases; junction bases not matched to a gene: 4. The CDR3: CASSLARDRGNNEQFF. The DNA for the CDR3 is TGCGCCAGCAGCTTGGCCAGGGACAGGGGGAACAATGAGCAGTTCTTC.

The rearrangement joins TRBV5-1 to TRBJ1-1; D remains unclear. The CDR3 contains 14 residues. The V and J ends lost 5 bases and 0 bases respectively, with 11 bases between them. Germline V lookup: CDR1 SGHRS, CDR2 YFSETQ. CDR3 coding DNA: TGCGCCAGCAGGTTAGGACGGATGAACACTGAAGCTTTCTTT. Translated: CASRLGRMNTEAFF.

This clonotype was counted a few times. The V call is TRBV25-1, the J call TRBJ2-5; the match to TRBD1 covers 8 bases. J gave up 5 bases and V 7 bases, and 6 bases lay outside the gene matches. The germline V gene has CDR1 MGHDK and CDR2 SYGVNS. CDR3 size: 13 residues. CDR3 sequence (DNA): TGTGCCAGCACCACAGGGGGTTGGGAGACCCAGTACTTC. Translation: CASTTGGWETQYF.

This clonotype was detected only a few times. The rearrangement links TRBV20-1 to TRBJ2-7; D remains ambiguous. The CDR3 consists of 12 residues. V lost 2 bases to trimming and J lost 5 bases, with 10 bases between them. The germline V gene has CDR1 DFQATT and CDR2 SNEGSKA (reference sequence). CDR3 coding DNA: TGCAGTGCTAGACGGATGCAGGACGAGCAGTACTTC. This sequence encodes CSARRMQDEQYF.

This clonotype has more than one count but fewer than ten. The rearrangement links TRBV5-1 to TRBJ1-2, with D uncertain. The CDR3 is made up of 13 amino acids. Trimming shortened V by 2 bases and J by 2 bases, and 7 bases separated the two germline ends. CDR1 and CDR2 from the germline V gene are SGHRS and YFSETQ. The CDR3 spells CASSFDWNYGYTF. The CDR3 DNA reads TGCGCCAGCAGCTTCGACTGGAACTATGGCTACACCTTC.

The V and J genes are TRBV5-1 and TRBJ2-1, with 11 positions matching TRBD1. Trimming at V came to 3 bases and at J to 3 bases, leaving 5 bases not matched to a gene. Germline V gives CDR1 SGHRS, CDR2 YFSETQ. The CDR3 is 16 residues long. In DNA, the CDR3 is TGCGCCAGCAGCTCAGGGGGGACAGGGGGCTACAATGAGCAGTTCTTC. As protein: CASSSGGTGGYNEQFF.

V is TRBV20-1 and J is TRBJ2-7, with D possibly matching TRBD2 (6 bases). The ends were cut back, 2 bases at V and 7 bases at J, with 15 bases in the middle. Germline V CDR1 and CDR2: DFQATT, SNEGSKA (reference sequence). The CDR3 loop spans 13 amino acids. CDR3 region: CSARPGGWGEQYF. The CDR3 DNA follows: TGCAGTGCTAGACCCGGAGGGTGGGGAGAGCAGTACTTC.

The CDR3 sequence is CSVDGTEEGYTF. CDR3 nucleotides: TGCAGCGTTGACGGGACGGAGGAGGGCTACACCTTC. V usage is TRBV29-1 and J usage is TRBJ1-2, with D perhaps TRBD1 (5 bases). The germline gives CDR1 SQVTM, CDR2 ANQGSEA. The CDR3 sequence is 12 residues long. V was cut by 3 bases and J by 8 bases, with 13 bases left in between.

This clonotype was seen a handful of times. The genes are TRBV9 and TRBJ2-5; 7 nucleotides line up with TRBD1. The V and J ends lost 0 bases and 2 bases, in that order; junction bases with no gene match: 1. CDR1 is SGDLS and CDR2 is YYNGEE in the germline V gene. The CDR3 is 14 amino acids. CDR3 bases: TGTGCCAGCAGCGTAGGGGGACAGCAAGAGACCCAGTACTTC. This gives the protein CASSVGGQQETQYF.

The J gene is TRBJ2-5, the V gene TRBV24-1; D call uncertain. V lost 2 bases, J lost 4 bases, and 7 bases lay in between. This CDR3 comprises 13 residues. The V gene's germline CDR1 is KGHDR and CDR2 SFDVKD. The CDR3 reads CATSDYRGETQYF. The CDR3 nucleotides are TGTGCCACCAGTGATTACCGTGGAGAGACCCAGTACTTC.

Concerning this clonotype itself: A read error may produce the germline difference seen at one junction end. This rearrangement joins TRBV10-3 to TRBJ2-5, with 10 nucleotides matching TRBD2. The DNA end lines up better with TRBJ2-7; the J call may be wrong. CDR1 is ENHRY, CDR2 SYGVKD, per germline. The CDR3 is 13 amino acids. The CDR3 DNA follows: TGTGCCGTCAGTGGACTAGCGGATTTCGAGCAGTACTTC. The encoded protein is CAVSGLADFEQYF.

The genes are TRBV20-1 and TRBJ1-1, with D possibly TRBD1 on 6 matching bases. The CDR3 is 13 residues long. The V gene lost 6 bases and the J gene lost 6 bases, with 17 bases spanning the gap. In germline, CDR1 is DFQATT, CDR2 SNEGSKA (reference sequence). CDR3: CSAPLQGGAEAFF. The CDR3 DNA follows: TGCAGTGCCCCCCTTCAAGGGGGGGCTGAAGCTTTCTTT.

This rearrangement joins TRBV5-5 to TRBJ2-1; 9 bases are shared with TRBD1. In germline, CDR1 is SGHKS, CDR2 YYEKEE (reference sequence). The CDR3 contains 16 residues. The V and J ends lost 4 bases and 6 bases, in that order; junction bases with no gene match: 11. CDR3 sequence reads: CASSPPGQGPANEQFF. The CDR3 DNA sequence: TGTGCCAGCAGCCCACCGGGACAGGGTCCTGCCAATGAGCAGTTCTTC.

A few counts support this clonotype. The V gene is TRBV29-1, the J gene TRBJ1-2; the D gene is possibly TRBD1 (6 bases). The germline CDR1 and CDR2 sequences are SQVTM and ANQGSEA. The CDR3 covers 13 residues. Trimming shortened V by 5 bases and J by 8 bases, and 18 bases separated the two germline ends. The CDR3 bases are TGCAGCGTTCCCACAGGGTTGGGGACGGGCTACACCTTC. Translation gives CSVPTGLGTGYTF.

The chain couples TRBV5-1 to TRBJ1-2; 7 nucleotides agree with TRBD1. The CDR3 has 17 residues. Losses at the gene ends were 3 bases for V and 4 bases for J; bases not matched to a gene: 15. Germline-derived CDR1 and CDR2 are SGHRS and YFSETQ. The CDR3 is CASSSDGQAGWSYGYTF. CDR3 coding DNA: TGCGCCAGCAGCTCGGATGGACAGGCTGGCTGGAGCTATGGCTACACCTTC.

This clonotype was detected a few times. One end of the junction fails to match germline, which may point to a read error. The CDR3 region has the DNA TGCGCCAGCAGCTTGGAGTCGAACACTGAAGCTTTCTTT. Translated, it gives CASSLESNTEAFF. This rearrangement joins TRBV7-9 to TRBJ1-1; D remains unclear. Per the germline V gene, CDR1 is SEHNR and CDR2 is FQNEAQ (reference sequence). The CDR3 loop spans 13 amino acids.

This chain connects TRBV24-1 to TRBJ2-1; 15 nucleotides align to TRBD2. There are 17 residues in the CDR3. Trimming at V came to 4 bases and at J to 8 bases, leaving 8 bases not matched to a gene. Germline V CDR1 and CDR2: KGHDR, SFDVKD. CDR3 in DNA: TGTGCCACCAGTGACCCGGGACTAGCGGGGGGCCGAGATGAGCAGTTCTTC. Translation gives CATSDPGLAGGRDEQFF.

The rearrangement links TRBV15 to TRBJ2-1; TRBD2 aligns across 10 bases. The trim removed 5 bases at V and 0 bases at J, leaving 13 bases unmatched. There are 19 residues in the CDR3. Germline assignment: CDR1 LNHNV and CDR2 YYDKDF (reference sequence). The CDR3 here is CATSRRSTSGLSSYNEQFF. The CDR3 DNA reads TGTGCCACCAGCCGCCGCTCGACTAGCGGGTTGAGCTCCTACAATGAGCAGTTCTTC.

The V call is TRBV7-3, the J call TRBJ2-5; no clear D gene. Trimming shortened V by 2 bases and J by 11 bases, and 15 bases separated the two germline ends. CDR1 is SGHTA, CDR2 FQGTGA, per germline. The CDR3 is made up of 13 amino acids. As DNA, the CDR3 is TGTGCCAGCAGCTTAGTCACGGAGACTGAGCAGTACTTC. Its translation is CASSLVTETEQYF. Together with reference TRBV7-3 and TRBJ2-5, the CDR3 gives the full variable domain: GAGVSQTPSNKVTEKGKYVELRCDPISGHTALYWYRQSLGQGPEFLIYFQGTGAADDSGLPNDRFFAVRPEGSVSTLKIQRTERGDSAVYLCASSLVTETEQYFGPGTRLLVL.

This clonotype was observed a handful of times. This chain uses TRBV20-1 with TRBJ2-3; 12 nucleotides align to TRBD2. The CDR3 covers 16 residues. Germline V gives CDR1 DFQATT, CDR2 SNEGSKA (reference sequence). V was pared by 1 base and J by 5 bases, with 7 bases of the junction left unmatched. The CDR3 is CSARVVTSGSGDTQYF. In DNA form, the CDR3 reads TGCAGTGCTAGAGTTGTGACTAGCGGGAGTGGAGATACGCAGTATTTT.

V gene TRBV7-2 combines with J gene TRBJ2-5; D is undetermined. The CDR3 sequence is 12 residues long. Deletions cut 4 bases from V and 4 bases from J, with 7 bases between. Germline V CDR1 and CDR2: SGHTA, FQGNSA. The CDR3 DNA sequence: TGTGCCAGCAGCTCCAGCGCAGAGACCCAGTACTTC. This codes for CASSSSAETQYF.

The chain recombines TRBV14 with TRBJ1-2; D possibly corresponds to TRBD1 (6 bases). Trimming pared 0 bases from V and 8 bases from J, leaving 16 bases between. This CDR3 spans 15 amino acids. In germline, CDR1 is SGHDN, CDR2 FVKESK. CDR3 nucleotides: TGTGCCAGCAGCCAAGAATACAGGGATCTTTGGGGCTACACCTTC. This gives the protein CASSQEYRDLWGYTF.

A few counts support this clonotype. This chain uses TRBV10-3 with TRBJ1-2, with TRBD1 matching over 10 bases. Per germline, CDR1 ENHRY and CDR2 SYGVKD. The CDR3 consists of 15 residues. The junction had 6 bases not matched to a gene; V was cut back by 3 bases and J by 5 bases. CDR3 in amino acids: CAISEPGQGIYGYTF. The CDR3 region has the DNA TGTGCCATCAGTGAACCGGGACAGGGGATATATGGCTACACCTTC.

The chain employs TRBV6-5 and TRBJ1-6; the D gene is possibly TRBD1 (6 bases). Trimming cost V 5 bases and J 10 bases, with 15 bases left between them. Germline CDR1 is MNHEY and CDR2 is SVGAGI. CDR3 length: 14 residues. DNA of the CDR3: TGTGCCAGCAGTATGGACAGCTGGTACTCACCCCTCCACTTT. Its translation is CASSMDSWYSPLHF.

The genes are TRBV12-3 or TRBV12-4 and TRBJ1-5, with no clear D. V was cut by 1 base and J by 7 bases, with 8 bases left in between. CDR3 size: 13 residues. For the CDR3, the DNA is TGTGCCAGCAGTTTAGACGGTTCCCAGCCCCAGCATTTT. It translates to CASSLDGSQPQHF.